A single sample gave rise to the 3 T cell receptor beta chains below, sequenced in a study of technical replicates of blood from a handful of donors. Using immunoSEQ multiplex PCR, the repertoire was profiled, and TCRdb retains in-frame clones only, with some absent. The sample has fewer than 65,000 clones; more than 75% are singletons. Input material: PBMCs. These receptors were collected from a human donor in good health. Some clones in this sample may be carry-over from other donors' samples.

The rearrangement joins TRBV27 to TRBJ1-3, with D uncertain. Deletions cut 8 bases from V and 0 bases from J, with 8 bases between. Germline loops: CDR1 MNHEY, CDR2 SMNVEV (reference sequence). The CDR3 has 13 amino acids. CDR3 amino acids: CASRGPSGNTIYF. CDR3 DNA: TGTGCCAGCCGAGGGCCCTCTGGAAACACCATATATTTT.

This chain uses TRBV4-2 with TRBJ2-3; TRBD2 aligns across 8 bases. CDR3 length: 17 amino acids. Germline trimming cut 0 bases from V and 2 bases from J; bases unmatched to any gene: 7. CDR1 and CDR2 (germline): LGHNA, YNFKEQ. CDR3 in amino acids: CASSQDMASGSTDTQYF. In DNA form, the CDR3 reads TGTGCCAGCAGCCAAGATATGGCTAGCGGGTCCACAGATACGCAGTATTTT.

A single count supports this clone. The chain joins TRBV7-2 to TRBJ1-4, with D hard to call. The CDR3 sequence is 15 residues long. The V end lost 6 bases, the J end lost 4 bases, and 15 bases lay between the germline ends. Germline lookup yields CDR1 SGHTA and CDR2 FQGNSA. The CDR3 DNA reads as TGTGCCAGCAGTCCGAGCTTTTCGGGTAATGAAAAACTGTTTTTT. Residues: CASSPSFSGNEKLFF. The entire variable domain, with the rest obtained from reference TRBV7-2 and TRBJ1-4, is as follows: GAGVSQSPSNKVTEKGKDVELRCDPISGHTALYWYRQSLGQGLEFLIYFQGNSAPDKSGLPSDRFSAERTGGSVSTLTIQRTQQEDSAVYLCASSPSFSGNEKLFFGSGTQLSVL.